Given below is one TCR beta chain in context. This clonotype came up a few times. Its antigen is not yet known. Per-base qualities were not stored, and no clone one base away is much larger. Patients with hyperthyroidism were aged 18 to 65 years, had been newly diagnosed, and had a disease duration of less than 2 months. Anyone with other autoimmune diseases, uncontrolled infections, pregnancy or lactation was excluded from the study. Diagnosis was based on clinical symptoms, serum thyroxine, TRAb, thyroid ultrasound and orbital computed tomography. Total RNA was extracted with Trizol reagent and quality-checked on an Agilent 2100 Bioanalyzer. TCR beta CDR3 regions were amplified from RNA transcripts for repertoire sequencing. The first round of RT-PCR was done with HTBI primers and the Qiagen OneStep RT-PCR kit, and was followed by a second round of multiplex PCR, then size selection and purification. Sequencing of the libraries was carried out on an Illumina HiSeq2000 in paired-end mode with 100 bp reads. The source study handled its data this way. Reads were processed with SOAPnuke, discarding reads with adapters, uncalled bases, mean Phred below 15, or no exact constant-primer or identifier match. COPE v1.2.5 was used to merge high-quality paired reads. Unique nucleotide sequences were defined as clonotypes and aligned to IMGT TRB V, D and J references using MiTCR v1.1. The analysis was limited to V-J combinations with a frequency above 0.0001, which together covered over 98% of repertoires. A TCR clonal expansion and chaos score per V-J combination was defined as the ratio of F50 clonal expansion to chaos observed in the TCRdist matrix. Features were reduced by Welch's t-statistics and random forest to around 13 V-J combinations, which fed a naive Bayes classifier. The similarity between thyroid and blood repertoires was quantified using the Morisita-Horn index. TCRdb reworked the public reads: Q25 trimming with fastp, MiXCR clone assembly, productive beta chains retained. Merged by CDR3 protein, the rows form single entries marked with the most common genes and DNA. It is TCRdb's table, rather than the study itself, that gives the V and J calls and clone size. This sample gives approximately 1.2 million distinct CDR3 sequences in total; around a third of them show up just once. Clones ranked in the top ten supply 11% of the sample.

The source of the sample is a study of Graves' ophthalmopathy and Graves' hyperthyroidism (dated by TCRdb to about 2018). Background for the entire study: Hyperthyroidism was considered stable if no progression to ophthalmopathy occurred within 18 months of follow-up. T-cell repertoires of thyroid tissue and blood were compared in over five hyperthyroidism patients. Once sampling was done, hyperthyroidism patients were given methimazole at a starting dose of 30 mg daily, while ophthalmopathy patients were given high-dose intravenous methylprednisolone. To explore V-J signatures distinguishing ophthalmopathy from hyperthyroidism, a discovery set of around 100 patients (about 43 ophthalmopathy, 57 stable hyperthyroidism) was enrolled. The independent validation cohort included around 19 hyperthyroidism patients plus 17 patients who later progressed from hyperthyroidism to ophthalmopathy. In total, 120 to 150 blood samples were TCR-sequenced: approximately 40 ophthalmopathy, under 80 hyperthyroidism and some 17 hyperthyroidism-to-ophthalmopathy patients. The study used TCR beta repertoire signatures to distinguish Graves' ophthalmopathy from Graves' hyperthyroidism and to predict progression to ophthalmopathy. Overall study results and their limits: Ophthalmopathy was separated from stable hyperthyroidism by the 13-signature model with just under 90% sensitivity and 81% to 84% specificity in cross-validation and with 80%/75% in the test set. Most expanded thyroid clonotypes with a frequency above 0.001 also appeared in blood, which suggests that blood repertoires may reflect the immune response in the thyroid. In validation, the model predicted ophthalmopathy progression with about 71% sensitivity and approximately 78% specificity; roughly 11 predicted patients were CT-confirmed with GO in a median of approximately 6.2 months. No statistical method was used to predetermine the sample size, and group allocation was not hidden from the investigators.

V is clipped by 6 bases and J by 6 bases, and the sequence between their germline boundaries is 15 bases long. The CDR3, from cysteine to phenylalanine, totals 13 residues. Only the CDR3 region is kept as DNA, spanning 39 bases read in frame from base 1. Recombination linked TRBV12-3 or TRBV12-4 to TRBJ2-7, with the D gene not confidently named. The TCR originated in an adult man with Graves' hyperthyroidism. Source material: peripheral blood or thyroid tissue (not recorded which). The CDR3 protein: CASRVSVGAEQYF. The sequenced DNA: TGTGCCAGCAGGGTGAGCGTCGGTGCCGAGCAGTACTTC.